Listed here are 27 T cell receptor beta chains from one sample, sequenced in a study of CD8+CD57+ T cells in acquired aplastic anemia. All sequencing subjects had displayed CD8+CD57+ cell expansion on flow cytometry. Template material for TCR beta VDJ and CDR3 profiling consisted of genomic DNA. TCRdb re-analysed the reads in MiXCR, keeping a single row per CDR3 protein. Of fewer than 300,000 distinct CDR3 sequences detected, 82% appear once; the ten largest clones hold 40% to 55%. Sample: sorted CD4+, CD8+, or CD8+CD57+ T cells (not recorded which) from PBMCs. The receptors were gathered from a human donor with aplastic anemia.

The chain combines TRBV7-8 with TRBJ2-7; D might be TRBD1 (5 bases). CDR3 size: 14 residues. Germline V CDR1 and CDR2: SGHVS, FQNEAQ. Trimming removed 5 bases from V and 0 bases from J, with 11 bases in between. The CDR3 nucleotides read TGTGCCAGCAGCGTAGACAGCTACTCCTACGAGCAGTACTTC. It is translated as CASSVDSYSYEQYF.

Comments on this clonotype: One end of the junction fails to match germline, which may point to a read error. The chain joins TRBV2 to TRBJ2-3, with D possibly TRBD1 on 5 matching bases. This CDR3 region has 12 residues. In germline, CDR1 is SNHLY, CDR2 FYNNEI. CDR3 residues: CASSDGAIPQQF. The CDR3 nucleotides read TGTGCCAGCAGTGATGGGGCAATTCCTCAGCAGTTC. Looking up the rest from reference TRBV2 and TRBJ2-3 gives the full variable domain: EPEVTQTPSHQVTQMGQEVILRCVPISNHLYFYWYRQILGQKVEFLVSFYNNEISEKSEIFDDQFSVERPDGSNFTLKIRSTKLEDSAMYFCASSDGAIPQQFGPGTRLTVL.

J is TRBJ2-7 and V is TRBV7-9; D may match TRBD1 or TRBD2 (5 bases each). This CDR3 has 18 amino acids. CDR1 and CDR2 from the germline V gene are SEHNR and FQNEAQ (reference sequence). Trimming cost V 3 bases and J 3 bases, with 24 bases left between them. The CDR3 protein is CASSFPGSYGALVYEQYV. The DNA of the CDR3 is TGTGCCAGCAGCTTTCCGGGTAGCTACGGGGCCCTCGTCTACGAGCAGTACGTC.

On this clonotype: At one of its ends the junction is not consistent with the germline gene, which may arise from a read error. The CDR3 loop is CASGGAGSIQYHGF. The CDR3 DNA reads as TGTGCCAGCGGAGGAGCGGGGAGCATTCAGTACCACGGCTTT. V gene TRBV7-8 combines with J gene TRBJ2-3, with 7 positions matching TRBD2. The CDR3 loop spans 14 amino acids. The germline gives CDR1 SGHVS, CDR2 FQNEAQ.

V gene TRBV9 combines with J gene TRBJ1-5; no definite D call. Per the germline V gene, CDR1 is SGDLS and CDR2 is YYNGEE. The CDR3 length is 17 residues. Trimming cost V 4 bases and J 4 bases, with 21 bases left between them. CDR3 nucleotide sequence: TGTGCCAGCAGCTCAACGACCAGCTCACAGAGTAATCAGCCCCAGCATTTT. It specifies CASSSTTSSQSNQPQHF.

A remark on this clonotype: Compared with germline, one end of the junction differs, possibly owing to a read error. The chain employs TRBV7-2 and TRBJ2-3; tentatively, D is TRBD2 (6 bases). The CDR3 runs 13 residues. Germline CDR1 SGHTA, CDR2 FQGNSA. The CDR3, as DNA: TGTGCCAGCGGCTTCGGGGGAAGTCCCGAGCAGCAGTTT. This codes for CASGFGGSPEQQF.

This CDR3 reads CASSLEGGPYTQYF. The CDR3 coding sequence is TGTGCCAGCAGCTTAGAGGGAGGTCCCTATACGCAGTACTTC. V and J are TRBV7-8 and TRBJ2-7; TRBD2 is a possible D gene (6 bases). This CDR3 is 14 amino acids long. Germline V lookup: CDR1 SGHVS, CDR2 FQNEAQ. V was clipped by 1 base and J by 9 bases, with 16 bases between them. Full variable domain (remainder filled in from reference TRBV7-8 and TRBJ2-7): GAGVSQSPRYKVAKRGQDVALRCDPISGHVSLFWYQQALGQGPEFLTYFQNEAQLDKSGLPSDRFFAERPEGSVSTLKIQRTQQEDSAVYLCASSLEGGPYTQYFGPGTRLTVT.

The chain has TRBV20-1 and TRBJ1-4, with D maybe TRBD1 (6 bases). The CDR3 contains 15 residues. The V gene lost 2 bases and the J gene lost 3 bases, with 13 bases spanning the gap. Germline CDR1 DFQATT, CDR2 SNEGSKA (reference sequence). The CDR3: CSARPGGASNEKLFF. The CDR3 region has the DNA TGCAGTGCTAGACCTGGGGGGGCGTCTAATGAAAAACTGTTTTTT.

On this clonotype itself: At one of its ends the junction is not consistent with the germline gene, which may arise from a read error. The J gene is TRBJ2-3, the V gene TRBV7-3; D could derive from TRBD1 or TRBD2 (5 bases each). The CDR3 is 14 amino acids. Germline V gives CDR1 SGHTA, CDR2 FQGTGA. DNA of the CDR3: TGTGCCAGCAGAAGTCGGGAAGCTGGGGCCACGCACCTGTTT. It translates to CASRSREAGATHLF.

This clonotype has just a few counts. V and J are TRBV11-3 and TRBJ2-3, with D uncertain. The CDR3 is made up of 14 amino acids. Germline lookup yields CDR1 SGHNT and CDR2 YENEEA. V gave up 4 bases and J gave up 6 bases, with 14 bases separating them. The CDR3 nucleotides read TGTGCCAGCAGCTCCGCGGATACGCCCGATACGCAGTATTTT. Translated: CASSSADTPDTQYF.

Concerning this clonotype: One junction end does not reproduce the germline sequence, and a read error may be involved. The CDR3 coding sequence is TGTGCCTGCAGTGTAGCAGGGAATAATTCACCCCTCCACTTT. Residues: CACSVAGNNSPLHF. The chain combines TRBV4-2 with TRBJ1-6, with D maybe TRBD1 (5 bases). This CDR3 is 14 amino acids long. Germline V CDR1 and CDR2: LGHNA, YNFKEQ.

The chain employs TRBV7-2 and TRBJ1-6, with D unresolved. Germline V gene sequence: CDR1 SGHTA, CDR2 FQGNSA. The CDR3 sequence is 14 residues long. V was cut by 3 bases and J by 13 bases, with 16 bases left in between. CDR3 DNA sequence: TGTGCCAGCAGCTTGGGTTCCTATACTGATCCCCTCCACTTT. This translates into CASSLGSYTDPLHF. Full variable domain (rest looked up from reference TRBV7-2 and TRBJ1-6): GAGVSQSPSNKVTEKGKDVELRCDPISGHTALYWYRQSLGQGLEFLIYFQGNSAPDKSGLPSDRFSAERTGGSVSTLTIQRTQQEDSAVYLCASSLGSYTDPLHFGNGTRLTVT.

The V call is TRBV20-1, the J call TRBJ2-1; 10 positions match TRBD2. V was clipped by 4 bases and J by 0 bases; unmatched bases: 6. This CDR3 spans 16 amino acids. Germline CDR1 DFQATT, CDR2 SNEGSKA (reference sequence). CDR3 sequence (DNA): TGCAGTGCTACCGGGACTAGCGACAGCTCCTACAATGAGCAGTTCTTC. Translation gives CSATGTSDSSYNEQFF.

The chain employs TRBV2 and TRBJ2-3, with 8 bases lining up with TRBD2. CDR1 SNHLY and CDR2 FYNNEI come from the germline V gene. The CDR3 extends over 13 amino acids. The CDR3 is CDSGVGGTDTQYF. The DNA of the CDR3 is TGTGATAGCGGGGTAGGGGGCACAGATACGCAGTATTTT. The whole variable domain, remainder taken from reference TRBV2 and TRBJ2-3, is EPEVTQTPSHQVTQMGQEVILRCVPISNHLYFYWYRQILGQKVEFLVSFYNNEISEKSEIFDDQFSVERPDGSNFTLKIRSTKLEDSAMYFCDSGVGGTDTQYFGPGTRLTVL.

Comments on this clonotype: A read error may account for a junction end that differs from germline. The chain couples TRBV7-8 to TRBJ1-5; D call uncertain. Germline loops: CDR1 SGHVS, CDR2 FQNEAQ. The CDR3 is 15 residues long. This chain's CDR3 is CASSVCVSNDQFLHF. In nucleotides, the CDR3 is TGTGCTAGCAGCGTATGCGTCTCGAATGATCAGTTCTTGCATTTT.

The chain combines TRBV7-9 with TRBJ2-1; weak D call: TRBD1 (7 bases). CDR3 length equals 16 residues. Germline assignment: CDR1 SEHNR and CDR2 FQNEAQ (reference sequence). V was cut by 1 base and J by 13 bases, with 23 bases left in between. The CDR3 sequence is CASSLVGRGETEYQFF. CDR3 nucleotides: TGTGCCAGCAGCTTAGTGGGCAGGGGGGAGACCGAGTACCAGTTCTTC.

Turning to this clonotype: A junction end diverges from the germline sequence, so it may reflect a read error. J is TRBJ2-7 and V is TRBV6-9; TRBD1 agrees at 8 bases. CDR3 length: 14 amino acids. Germline lookup yields CDR1 MNHGY and CDR2 SVAAGI. The CDR3 DNA follows: TGCGCCAGCAGCCATGGACAGGGACCCTACGAGCAGTACTTC. Encoded protein: CASSHGQGPYEQYF.

This clonotype was detected only once. V is TRBV24-1 and J is TRBJ1-3; no reliable D call. CDR1 and CDR2 (germline): KGHDR, SFDVKD. Trimming left V 8 bases short and J 5 bases short, with 12 bases between. The CDR3 consists of 13 residues. The CDR3 loop reads CATNEGRRNTIYF. In nucleotides, the CDR3 is TGTGCCACCAATGAGGGCCGAAGAAACACCATATATTTT.

The rearrangement uses TRBV7-9 and TRBJ2-3; unclear D gene. This CDR3 contains 14 residues. V gave up 4 bases and J gave up 6 bases, with 14 bases separating them. The germline V gene encodes CDR1 SEHNR and CDR2 FQNEAQ (reference sequence). CDR3 sequence (DNA): TGTGCCAGCAGCTCCGCGGATGGTCCCGATACGCAGTATTTT. Translation gives CASSSADGPDTQYF.

Comments on this clonotype: The final CDR3 position lacks the conserved phenylalanine or tryptophan, pointing to a likely read error. Because the CDR3's place on the DNA is in doubt, the DNA is left out and the CDR3 is given as listed by TCRdb. The rearrangement joins TRBV7-2 to TRBJ2-7; the table's D call TRBD2 went unverified against the DNA. Termini included, the CDR3 measures 12 amino acids. Germline V gives CDR1 SGHTA, CDR2 FQGNSA. CDR3 residues: CASSEGPSGPNT.

This clonotype was detected only a few times. V gene TRBV11-3 combines with J gene TRBJ2-6, with D possibly being TRBD1 or TRBD2 (5 bases each). Germline-derived CDR1 and CDR2 are SGHNT and YENEEA. Trimming cost V 1 base and J 4 bases, with 11 bases left between them. The CDR3 spans 16 residues. The CDR3 sequence: CASSLVPGDGANVLTF. The DNA for the CDR3 is TGTGCCAGCAGCTTAGTACCCGGGGACGGGGCCAACGTCCTGACTTTC.

As to this clonotype: Germline is not matched at one junction end, which may reflect a read error. The gene calls are TRBV9 and TRBJ2-3, with no clear D. Germline CDR1 SGDLS, CDR2 YYNGEE. CDR3 length: 13 residues. The CDR3 region is CASGVGSETTYFF. CDR3 coding DNA: TGTGCCAGCGGCGTAGGGTCAGAAACGACGTATTTTTTT.

J is TRBJ1-5 and V is TRBV11-1; no reliable D call. The germline V and J ends were trimmed by 6 bases and 5 bases, with 14 bases remaining between them. CDR1 is SGHAT, CDR2 FQDESV, per germline (reference sequence). The CDR3 runs to 14 residues. CDR3 in amino acids: CASSEVPGDQPQHF. CDR3 bases: TGTGCCAGCAGTGAGGTGCCCGGGGATCAGCCCCAGCATTTT.

This clonotype has more than one count but fewer than ten. The chain recombines TRBV9 with TRBJ2-7; no clear D gene. The CDR3 extends over 16 amino acids. CDR1 SGDLS and CDR2 YYNGEE come from the germline V gene. With 0 bases removed from V and 8 bases from J, the gap between germline ends came to 21 bases. Written as DNA, the CDR3 is TGTGCCAGCAGCGTAGGGGTCTCGAGAAATCAGCCCCAGCAGTACGTC. Its translation: CASSVGVSRNQPQQYV.

Turning to this clonotype: Compared with germline, one end of the junction differs, possibly owing to a read error. CDR3 coding DNA: TGTGCCAGCAGCTTTGAGCCAGACGCCGATGCGCTGTCTTTT. Amino acids: CASSFEPDADALSF. This chain uses TRBV7-8 with TRBJ2-3; D unclear. From germline, CDR1 is SGHVS and CDR2 FQNEAQ. CDR3 size: 14 residues.

The DNA for the CDR3 is TGTGCCAGCAGCTTATCAGGCGGAGGGCCAGACGAAGCCTACGAGCAGTACGTC. It encodes CASSLSGGGPDEAYEQYV. The V call is TRBV7-3, the J call TRBJ2-7, with D possibly being TRBD2 (6 bases). V was pared by 2 bases and J by 2 bases, with 22 bases between. Germline V gives CDR1 SGHTA, CDR2 FQGTGA. This CDR3 contains 18 residues.

The chain joins TRBV13 to TRBJ2-1; the D gene is possibly TRBD1 (6 bases). Germline CDR1 is PRHDT and CDR2 is FYEKMQ (reference sequence). The CDR3 length is 13 residues. V lost 6 bases and J lost 8, with 14 bases in between. The CDR3: CASSARDIHEQFF. The CDR3 nucleotides are TGTGCCAGCAGTGCACGGGACATCCATGAGCAGTTCTTC.